This TCR beta chain was observed in a study of cytomegalovirus exposure and HLA in healthy donors (dated by TCRdb to 2016 to 2017). For the study in its entirety: An earlier analysis of several hundred of the donors reported about 300 Gb of sequence data and 95 million to 130 million unique TCR beta sequences obtained from some 170 million T cells. An early release covering roughly 580 HLA-typed donors comprised approximately 300 gigabases of sequencing data and approximately 85 million unique TCR sequences. The genetic ancestry cluster associated with self-reported Caucasian donors included about four fifths of the roughly 400 genotyped donors. The study was designed to test whether signatures of past pathogen exposure could be identified by cataloging public T cell receptors. Using immunosequencing, the study profiled T cell repertoires from 500 to 800 subjects and related those repertoires to cytomegalovirus serostatus. Along with the approximately 700-subject first cohort, a separate validation cohort of around 110 different subjects was used. High-throughput TCR immunosequencing, statistical association of individual TCRs with disease status, and machine learning were combined to predict cytomegalovirus infection status. A later analysis re-analyzed previously published TCR beta repertoires from 600 to 850 donors and added high-resolution HLA genotyping to study TCR occurrence patterns. The later analysis used no new phenotypic data to find candidate immune exposures, relying instead on TCR beta sequences and their occurrence across donors. An earlier analysis of around 640 of the donors used high-throughput TCR beta sequencing to judge whether each TCR beta V gene segment behaved as functional or pseudogenic. Donor age, sex, ethnicity and CMV serostatus were collected together with the repertoire data. Genome-wide SNP genotypes for about three fifths of the roughly 700 donors were used in a later genetic analysis, which treated that subset as a discovery cohort. All discovery cohort repertoires had been generated on a single sequencing platform. HLA typing included class I and class II loci at four-digit resolution. Typing coverage varied by locus: roughly 629-640 donors for A, B, C, DRB1 and DQB1; some 520 for DQA1; more than 600 for DPA1; some 470 for DPB1. A handful of DR-DQ haplotypes were handled as single units for association and clustering because linkage in the cohort was strong. On average, roughly 240,000 unique TCR beta nucleotide sequences were sequenced per donor among 300 to 500 genotyped donors of the cohort, with 15% to 20% of those sequences being non-productive. Findings and caveats that apply to the study as a whole: A further reported finding was that TCR beta sequences accurately predicted the HLA-A and HLA-B alleles for most subjects in the first cohort. In a later genetic analysis, a missense DCLRE1C variant was associated with V-gene and J-gene trimming of TCR beta chains, and the association was replicated in an independent cohort. Seventeen rarely observed V segments, including chromosome 9 orphons, were excluded from the earlier analysis of some 590 of the donors because counts were too low. In an earlier analysis of more than 500 of the donors, most TCR beta V segments appeared in productive rearrangements about 87% or about 30% of the time, broadly matching IMGT annotations. A cluster of highly shared sequence variants was judged likely to be a technical artifact of the sequencing pipeline. In the study, approximately 150 TCR beta chains were listed as associated with cytomegalovirus. It was suggested by the authors that the approach could potentially be generalized to other disease states and immunological phenotypes. Across donors, most TCR sequences were observed very rarely, whereas some public TCRs were present in many individuals. In vitro tests confirmed that a few of the cytomegalovirus-associated TCR beta chains recognize cytomegalovirus antigens. Linkage disequilibrium might explain the correlated functional status among segregating V segments, but an unknown experimental factor could not be ruled out. In a later analysis, several top co-occurrence clusters were reported to appear linked to parvovirus B19, influenza, CMV and Epstein-Barr virus. HLA typing was unavailable for some donors at each locus, so association tests used only the typed subset. According to a later analysis, most CMV-associated TCR beta chains appeared to be HLA-restricted, and the HLA associations seemed to be driven largely by CMV exposure. A later analysis found that TCR association rates varied across HLA loci, with DRB1 alleles showing the most associated TCRs and HLA-C alleles the fewest. A later analysis associated about 17,000 TCR beta sequences with specific HLA alleles at a false discovery rate of 0.05. Immune exposure information for the cohort was limited to CMV serostatus. Because the 87-base-pair reads could not distinguish some IMGT-functional V segments, including TRBV6-2 and TRBV6-3, those segments were excluded. This cohort had only TCR beta chains sequenced, and the lack of alpha or paired-chain data limited which features could be detected. Presence/absence analyses assumed roughly uniform sequencing depth across donors, an assumption that may not hold. In both the original and validation cohorts, the classifier was reported to diagnose cytomegalovirus status with high specificity and sensitivity. When HLA alleles, especially DR and DQ, strongly co-occurred, attributing TCR associations to individual alleles was difficult. A later analysis found that HLA-associated TCR beta chains were more clonally expanded and had lower generation probabilities than equally common non-associated chains. A later genetic analysis reported fewer N-insertions in productive TCRs among donors in an Asian-associated ancestry cluster than the roughly 690-donor mean.

Taken from cysteine to phenylalanine, the CDR3 has 15 residues. The retained sequence is limited to the CDR3, 45 bases, with the frame set at the first base. Trimming removed 3 bases from V and 5 bases from J, leaving 14 bases between the germline ends. From the germline V gene (reference sequence), CDR1 is MNHEY and CDR2 is SMNVEV. As regards this clone: Its antigen is unknown. Per-nucleotide qualities are absent, and no much larger clonotype sits a single base away.

The receptor library was made with the immunoSEQ multiplex PCR assay. For the multiplex PCR, a mixture combining 60 forward primers for TCR Vbeta segments and 13 reverse primers for TCR Jbeta segments was used. The CDR3 region of rearranged TCR beta genes was amplified from genomic DNA with a multiplex PCR assay. Amplified TCR beta libraries were sequenced as 87-base-pair reads on the Illumina HiSeq System. Per the authors' processing: A later analysis tallied roughly 76 million unique TCR beta chains across the roughly 610 repertoires, and about 12 million of those chains were shared by two or more donors. To remove PCR and sequencing errors, raw reads were error-corrected and collapsed into unique sequences using a nearest-neighbor algorithm that merged closely related sequences. V, D and J gene segments were assigned by aligning CDR3 sequences to IMGT reference sequences. For a sequence to be retained, a match of at least six nucleotides was required to both a V gene segment and a J gene segment. A rearrangement was called productive if the CDR3 had no stop codons and remained in frame with V and J, and every other rearrangement was called non-productive. CDR3 was defined by IMGT convention, running from the second conserved V-encoded cysteine to the conserved J-encoded phenylalanine. In an earlier analysis of more than 550 of the donors, sequences lacking an unambiguous match to a single V gene segment were excluded. An earlier analysis of several hundred of the donors called V segments functional above 56.7% productive rearrangements and segregating when the between-donor standard deviation exceeded 5%. A statistical classification framework was built for diagnosing cytomegalovirus status from the catalog of TCR beta chain sequences. A later analysis assigned V and J genes by comparing TCR nucleotide sequences with IMGT/GENE-DB human TR gene sequences. Using the TCRdist pipeline, a later analysis assigned CDR3 sequences along with most-parsimonious VDJ recombination scenarios. In a later analysis, each TCR beta chain was defined by its CDR3 amino acid sequence together with its V-gene family, and reads lacking a unique V-gene family were excluded. As a way to deal with suspected cross-contamination and a sequencing artifact, a later analysis dropped hundreds of nucleotide sequences that were highly shared and had low generation probability. In a later analysis, a clonal expansion index was calculated for each public chain from normalized within-repertoire ranks of inferred template counts. In a later analysis, generation probabilities were computed using a VDJ recombination model fitted to out-of-frame rearrangements, and the results were checked against IGoR. In a later analysis, TCR-TCR, TCR-HLA and TCR-CMV co-occurrence was scored with hypergeometric tests, and a repertoire-size bias correction was applied to TCR pairs. In a later analysis, false discovery rates were estimated by permuting HLA or CMV assignments 20 times. In a later analysis, co-occurring TCRs were grouped using DBSCAN, and TCRdist sequence similarity was added for clustering within HLA-allele-positive subsets. Repertoires with fewer than 30,000 or more than 120,000 public chains, plus five repertoires with anomalous nucleotide sharing, were excluded from co-occurrence clustering. TCRdb took over this immuneACCESS table, retaining in-frame rearrangements with V and J assigned. Such tables are incomplete; in checked studies, under half of the missing clones stem from an unresolved V gene, and the remainder is unexplained. That table gives V, J and clone size, and the DNA gave D and trimming. In this sample the table shows approximately 190,000 clones, around 82% of which occur a single time. The top ten clonotypes cover around 0.24% of the sample.

The cohort comprised fewer than 700 healthy bone marrow donors. All cohort members were sampled while nominally healthy, although unrecorded immune exposures were likely present. The donor was CMV seronegative and was included in the group of about 350 seronegative cohort members. Every donor gave a peripheral blood sample, and the peripheral blood mononuclear cells from that sample were used for TCR beta sequencing. The Qiagen DNeasy Blood Extraction Kit was used to extract genomic DNA from the blood cell samples. In this chain, TRBV27 is recombined with TRBJ1-5, with TRBD1 perhaps the D gene, on 6 matching bases. Sequenced input: PBMCs. This receptor was obtained from a boy younger than 18 in good health and CMV-seronegative. The CDR3 has the sequence CASSFQGPTYQPQHF. The DNA is as follows: TGTGCCAGCAGTTTTCAGGGGCCCACCTATCAGCCCCAGCATTTT.